The sequence of this TCR beta chain was determined in a study of T cell responses to AZD1222 COVID-19 vaccine. With regard to this clone: Antigen: not known.

Study-wide results and limits: Across spike, vaccine-associated CD4 TCRs were found, dominant at 160-218 and 743-854. Baseline testing showed seropositivity in only 6 or 7 AZD1222 recipients. The peak T cell response came first, and repertoires were sampled only after it. Receipt of two AZD1222 doses was followed by a rise in Spike-specific TCR breadth and depth.

Some clones are missing from TCRdb's copy, which holds only in-frame ones; the method was immunoSEQ multiplex PCR. This sample has under 150,000 clones, with 85% to 95% found just once. Germline-derived CDR1 and CDR2 are SGHVS and FQNEAQ. V was trimmed by 5 bases and J by 2 bases, leaving 21 bases between them. This CDR3 spans 17 amino acids. Here the sequenced sample was peripheral blood, taken on day 0 of AZD1222 vaccination. This receptor was taken from an adult in good health. The V and J genes are TRBV7-8 and TRBJ2-5; weak D call: TRBD2 (7 bases). The CDR3 nucleotides are TGTGCCAGCAGCCCCGTCGGTAGGGGGAGGGGACAAGAGACCCAGTACTTC. Protein product: CASSPVGRGRGQETQYF. Filled out from reference TRBV7-8 and TRBJ2-5, the complete variable domain reads GAGVSQSPRYKVAKRGQDVALRCDPISGHVSLFWYQQALGQGPEFLTYFQNEAQLDKSGLPSDRFFAERPEGSVSTLKIQRTQQEDSAVYLCASSPVGRGRGQETQYFGPGTRLLVL.